These 31 T cell receptor beta chains came from one sample sequenced in a study of T cells after yellow fever vaccination. MiXCR, applied by TCRdb to the 5' RACE reads, yields one record per CDR3 protein. Found here are 500,000 to 700,000 distinct CDR3 sequences, under 25% of them singletons; the top ten hold 14%. The specimen was PBMCs, collected 15 days after the yellow fever booster vaccination. These TCRs come from a young man who received the YFV17D yellow fever vaccine.

The chain has TRBV7-2 and TRBJ2-2; D call uncertain. The ends were cut back, 3 bases at V and 7 bases at J, with 6 bases in the middle. Germline V gene data show CDR1 as SGHTA and CDR2 as FQGNSA. The CDR3 is made up of 12 amino acids. The CDR3 DNA follows: TGTGCCAGCAGCTTGTACGGCGGGGAGCTGTTTTTT. Amino acids: CASSLYGGELFF. The full variable domain, with the rest looked up from reference TRBV7-2 and TRBJ2-2, is GAGVSQSPSNKVTEKGKDVELRCDPISGHTALYWYRQSLGQGLEFLIYFQGNSAPDKSGLPSDRFSAERTGGSVSTLTIQRTQQEDSAVYLCASSLYGGELFFGEGSRLTVL.

V usage is TRBV7-2 and J usage is TRBJ2-3, with 12 bases lining up with TRBD2. This CDR3 comprises 16 residues. The J segment lost 6 bases and the V segment lost 1 base, leaving 5 bases of the junction unmatched. The V gene's germline CDR1 is SGHTA and CDR2 FQGNSA. Here the CDR3 reads CASSLELAGGRDTQYF. The CDR3 DNA sequence: TGTGCCAGCAGCTTAGAACTAGCGGGAGGAAGGGATACGCAGTATTTT. The whole variable domain, remainder taken from reference TRBV7-2 and TRBJ2-3, is GAGVSQSPSNKVTEKGKDVELRCDPISGHTALYWYRQSLGQGLEFLIYFQGNSAPDKSGLPSDRFSAERTGGSVSTLTIQRTQQEDSAVYLCASSLELAGGRDTQYFGPGTRLTVL.

This clonotype was detected a few times. V is TRBV5-4 and J is TRBJ2-5, with D hard to call. The CDR3 has 15 residues. The V gene's germline CDR1 is SGHNT and CDR2 YYREEE (reference sequence). Trimming removed 4 bases at V and 2 bases at J, with 15 bases between. CDR3 region: CASSVILSVQETQYF. The CDR3 DNA reads as TGTGCCAGCAGCGTAATTCTGTCGGTACAAGAGACCCAGTACTTC.

The chain recombines TRBV7-9 with TRBJ2-2; 7 bases agree with TRBD1. Germline CDR1 is SEHNR and CDR2 is FQNEAQ (reference sequence). V lost 6 bases to trimming and J lost 7 bases; unmatched junction nucleotides: 5. CDR3 length: 13 amino acids. The DNA for the CDR3 is TGTGCCAGCAGGGCACAGGGGAGCGGGGAGCTGTTTTTT. Its translation: CASRAQGSGELFF. The entire variable domain, with the rest obtained from reference TRBV7-9 and TRBJ2-2, is as follows: DTGVSQNPRHKITKRGQNVTFRCDPISEHNRLYWYRQTLGQGPEFLTYFQNEAQLEKSRLLSDRFSAERPKGSFSTLEIQRTEQGDSAMYLCASRAQGSGELFFGEGSRLTVL.

This clonotype was observed a handful of times. The junction shows a germline mismatch at one end, possibly a read error. V and J are TRBV4-3 and TRBJ2-3; D is uncertain. The CDR3 spans 13 residues. Per germline, CDR1 LGHNA and CDR2 YSLEER. CDR3 in DNA: TGTGCCAGCAGCCCCCGGGCGACAGATACGCAGTATTTT. Protein product: CASSPRATDTQYF.

This clonotype was seen a few times. This rearrangement joins TRBV19 to TRBJ2-3, with 7 bases lining up with TRBD1. Germline V lookup: CDR1 LNHDA, CDR2 SQIVND (reference sequence). The CDR3 sequence is 16 residues long. V shed 7 bases, J shed 0 bases, and the junction held 10 bases outside the gene matches. CDR3 loop: CASKTQGPTSTDTQYF. The CDR3 DNA is TGTGCCAGTAAGACACAGGGGCCCACTAGCACAGATACGCAGTATTTT.

This clonotype was seen more than once but under ten times. J is TRBJ2-5 and V is TRBV5-1; weak D call: TRBD2 (6 bases). The germline V and J ends were trimmed by 3 bases and 5 bases, with 20 bases remaining between them. From germline, CDR1 is SGHRS and CDR2 YFSETQ. This CDR3 spans 16 amino acids. CDR3 sequence reads: CASSSLGPGVGETQYF. CDR3 sequence (DNA): TGCGCCAGCAGCTCCCTGGGCCCGGGAGTAGGGGAGACCCAGTACTTC.

This clonotype showed up just a few times. V usage is TRBV10-1 and J usage is TRBJ2-2; TRBD2 matches at 8 bases. Per the germline V gene, CDR1 is WNHNN and CDR2 is SYGVQD (reference sequence). This CDR3 contains 15 residues. V lost 3 bases to trimming and J lost 1 base; unmatched junction nucleotides: 1. Here the CDR3 reads CASSDSGRNTGELFF. CDR3 bases: TGCGCCAGCAGTGACAGCGGGAGGAACACCGGGGAGCTGTTTTTT.

This clonotype was seen a handful of times. This chain uses TRBV13 with TRBJ2-7, with D possibly being TRBD2 (5 bases). V was shortened by 5 bases and J by 3 bases, with 17 bases between the two germline ends. The CDR3 sequence is 15 residues long. CDR1 and CDR2 from the germline V gene are PRHDT and FYEKMQ (reference sequence). The CDR3 protein is CASSPGKGPYYEQYF. CDR3 DNA: TGTGCCAGCAGCCCGGGGAAGGGTCCTTACTACGAGCAGTACTTC. Full variable domain (outside the CDR3, taken from reference TRBV13 and TRBJ2-7): AAGVIQSPRHLIKEKRETATLKCYPIPRHDTVYWYQQGPGQDPQFLISFYEKMQSDKGSIPDRFSAQQFSDYHSELNMSSLELGDSALYFCASSPGKGPYYEQYFGPGTRLTVT.

The chain couples TRBV6-2 or TRBV6-3 to TRBJ2-7; 8 bases agree with TRBD2. V was clipped by 5 bases and J by 3 bases; unmatched bases: 6. This CDR3 comprises 14 residues. Per germline, CDR1 MNHEY and CDR2 SVGEGT. This CDR3 is CASSREGPYYEQYF. In nucleotides, the CDR3 is TGTGCCAGCAGTCGGGAGGGACCATACTACGAGCAGTACTTC.

This clonotype was seen more than once but under ten times. V is TRBV20-1 and J is TRBJ1-1; unclear D gene. Germline V lookup: CDR1 DFQATT, CDR2 SNEGSKA (reference sequence). This CDR3 has 13 residues. Trimming left V 6 bases short and J 0 bases short, with 11 bases between. The CDR3 DNA is TGCAGTGCAGAGGGCCAAATGAACACTGAAGCTTTCTTT. Translating gives CSAEGQMNTEAFF.

This clonotype has just a few counts. The rearrangement uses TRBV4-2 and TRBJ2-1; no firm D call. Germline lookup yields CDR1 LGHNA and CDR2 YNFKEQ. The CDR3 length is 13 residues. With 0 bases removed from V and 9 bases from J, the gap between germline ends came to 9 bases. Here the CDR3 DNA reads TGTGCCAGCAGCCAAGAAAACTGGGGTGAGCAGTTCTTC. Protein sequence: CASSQENWGEQFF.

This clonotype has only a few counts. The chain links TRBV5-1 to TRBJ2-5; D might be TRBD1 or TRBD2, each matching 6 bases. The CDR3 loop spans 14 amino acids. Trimming shortened V by 4 bases and J by 2 bases, and 12 bases separated the two germline ends. CDR1 is SGHRS, CDR2 YFSETQ, per germline. CDR3 in amino acids: CASSHRAGQETQYF. The CDR3 region has the DNA TGCGCCAGCAGCCACAGGGCGGGACAAGAGACCCAGTACTTC.

This clonotype was counted between two and nine times. The rearrangement uses TRBV6-1 and TRBJ2-7; 7 bases match TRBD1. With 6 bases clipped from V and 11 bases from J, the junction kept 13 bases outside the gene matches. This CDR3 is built from 13 residues. From germline, CDR1 is MNHNS and CDR2 SASEGT. The chain's CDR3 is CASRGSTGPIEYF. The DNA for the CDR3 is TGTGCCAGCAGGGGGTCGACAGGGCCGATCGAGTACTTC.

Many counts were recorded for this clonotype. V usage is TRBV7-2 and J usage is TRBJ2-3; TRBD1 aligns across 7 bases. V lost 5 bases, J lost 3 bases, and 5 bases stayed unmatched. Germline-derived CDR1 and CDR2 are SGHTA and FQGNSA. The CDR3 consists of 14 residues. CDR3 in amino acids: CASSPRQGTDTQYF. CDR3 DNA: TGTGCCAGCAGCCCCAGACAGGGTACAGATACGCAGTATTTT.

This chain joins TRBV18 and TRBJ2-7; 8 positions match TRBD1. After removal of 6 bases from V and 3 bases from J, the junction contained 16 bases not matched to a gene. This CDR3 contains 17 residues. CDR1 is KGHSH and CDR2 is LQKENI in the germline V gene. The CDR3, as DNA: TGTGCCAGCTCCCCCGGATGGACAGGGCAAAGGAACTACGAGCAGTACTTC. This codes for CASSPGWTGQRNYEQYF.

This clonotype was seen ten or more times. This sequence joins TRBV3-1 and TRBJ2-7; D unresolved. The CDR3 has 13 residues. Per germline, CDR1 LGHDT and CDR2 YNNKEL (reference sequence). Between the trimmed V and J ends, which lost 4 bases and 3 bases, there was a span of 10 bases. The CDR3 loop reads CASSPTTNYEQYF. For the CDR3, the DNA is TGTGCCAGCAGCCCAACCACCAACTACGAGCAGTACTTC.

The rearrangement uses TRBV28 and TRBJ2-7; the D gene is possibly TRBD1 (6 bases). V lost 11 bases and J lost 4, with 24 bases in between. The CDR3 is 15 residues long. CDR1 and CDR2 from the germline V gene are MDHEN and SYDVKM. The chain's CDR3 is CAALPPTGQQYEQYF. CDR3 bases: TGTGCCGCCCTCCCTCCGACAGGTCAGCAATACGAGCAGTACTTC.

This clonotype was found a few times. The chain employs TRBV20-1 and TRBJ2-1; the match to TRBD2 covers 12 bases. The CDR3 is 14 amino acids. Germline CDR1 DFQATT, CDR2 SNEGSKA (reference sequence). Trimming removed 5 bases from V and 10 bases from J; junction bases left unmatched: 9. CDR3 bases: TGCAGTGCTGGGGCTAGCGGGAGGGACGTAGAGCAGTTCTTC. As protein: CSAGASGRDVEQFF.

In this sample, this clonotype turned up a few times. The chain links TRBV7-9 to TRBJ2-2, with TRBD2 identical over 8 bases. Germline CDR1 SEHNR, CDR2 FQNEAQ (reference sequence). CDR3 length equals 13 residues. This chain's CDR3 is CAPGGEYTGELFF. The CDR3 nucleotides read TGTGCTCCGGGGGGGGAGTACACCGGGGAGCTGTTTTTT.

This clonotype was seen repeatedly, ten times or more. The gene calls are TRBV5-1 and TRBJ2-5, with TRBD2 matching 11 bases. After removal of 3 bases from V and 1 base from J, the junction contained 2 bases not matched to a gene. The CDR3 runs 15 residues. The germline gives CDR1 SGHRS, CDR2 YFSETQ. DNA of the CDR3: TGCGCCAGCAGCTCGGGGACTAGCGGCCAAGAGACCCAGTACTTC. Translating gives CASSSGTSGQETQYF.

This chain joins TRBV5-1 and TRBJ2-1, with TRBD1 matching 10 bases. Per the germline V gene, CDR1 is SGHRS and CDR2 is YFSETQ. The CDR3 runs to 15 residues. J gave up 3 bases and V 4 bases, and 4 bases lay outside the gene matches. In DNA form, the CDR3 reads TGCGCCAGCAGCAACCGGGACAGGGGCTACAATGAGCAGTTCTTC. Protein: CASSNRDRGYNEQFF.

The chain has TRBV7-2 and TRBJ2-5; unclear D gene. Trimming took off 0 bases at V and 3 bases at J, with 5 bases between the two ends. CDR1 is SGHTA, CDR2 FQGNSA, per germline. The CDR3 contains 13 residues. This CDR3 is CASSLALEETQYF. CDR3 DNA: TGTGCCAGCAGCTTAGCGCTTGAAGAGACCCAGTACTTC. The full variable domain, with the rest looked up from reference TRBV7-2 and TRBJ2-5, is GAGVSQSPSNKVTEKGKDVELRCDPISGHTALYWYRQSLGQGLEFLIYFQGNSAPDKSGLPSDRFSAERTGGSVSTLTIQRTQQEDSAVYLCASSLALEETQYFGPGTRLLVL.

The rearrangement joins TRBV29-1 to TRBJ1-1, with D unresolved. The CDR3 is made up of 11 amino acids. V was trimmed by 4 bases and J by 5 bases, leaving 8 bases between them. Germline lookup yields CDR1 SQVTM and CDR2 ANQGSEA. As DNA, the CDR3 is TGCAGCGTTGCTGGGGAAACTGAAGCTTTCTTT. Translation gives CSVAGETEAFF.

CDR3 amino acids: CASSPGTSGAYNEQFF. Here the CDR3 DNA reads TGTGCCAGCAGTCCCGGGACTAGCGGGGCCTACAATGAGCAGTTCTTC. The chain has TRBV12-3 or TRBV12-4 and TRBJ2-1, with TRBD2 matching over 13 bases. The junction had 3 bases not matched to a gene; V was cut back by 5 bases and J by 2 bases. There are 16 residues in the CDR3.

This clonotype showed up just a few times. V usage is TRBV12-3 or TRBV12-4 and J usage is TRBJ1-2; tentatively, D is TRBD1 (6 bases). V was shortened by 7 bases and J by 7 bases, with 13 bases between the two germline ends. The CDR3 is 12 residues long. The DNA for the CDR3 is TGTGCCAGCACCGCCACAGGGTTTGGCTACACCTTC. It yields the protein CASTATGFGYTF.

The rearrangement links TRBV6-2 or TRBV6-3 to TRBJ2-1, with TRBD2 matching over 9 bases. V lost 5 bases to trimming and J lost 5 bases; unmatched junction nucleotides: 7. Germline CDR1 MNHEY, CDR2 SVGEGT. CDR3 length equals 15 residues. Here the CDR3 reads CASSTRGTSHNEQFF. In DNA, the CDR3 is TGTGCCAGCAGTACACGAGGGACTAGCCACAATGAGCAGTTCTTC.

This sequence joins TRBV9 and TRBJ2-3, with D unclear. Germline CDR1 SGDLS, CDR2 YYNGEE. Trimming took 2 bases from V and 7 from J, leaving 8 bases between them. This CDR3 has 12 residues. The CDR3 DNA is TGTGCCAGCAGCGTGGGGTTCAATACGCAGTATTTT. Amino acids: CASSVGFNTQYF.

This clonotype was observed a few times. V gene TRBV12-3 or TRBV12-4 combines with J gene TRBJ2-7; 9 nucleotides align to TRBD1. The CDR3 totals 14 residues. J was trimmed by 5 bases and V by 3 bases; bases with no gene match: 5. The CDR3 is CASSFSGTGNEQYF. For the CDR3, the DNA is TGTGCCAGCAGTTTTTCCGGGACAGGGAACGAGCAGTACTTC.

V gene TRBV24-1 combines with J gene TRBJ2-1; 9 bases line up with TRBD2. CDR1 is KGHDR and CDR2 is SFDVKD in the germline V gene. The CDR3 has 17 residues. V was clipped by 4 bases and J by 7 bases; unmatched bases: 13. The CDR3 DNA is TGTGCCACCAGTGACACCTTCGCGGGAGGGCCCCTAAATGAGCAGTTCTTC. Its protein is CATSDTFAGGPLNEQFF.

This chain connects TRBV11-2 to TRBJ1-4, with D perhaps matching TRBD1 (6 bases). Trimming left V 5 bases short and J 4 bases short, with 17 bases between. This CDR3 has 16 residues. CDR1 is SGHAT, CDR2 FQNNGV, per germline. CDR3 coding DNA: TGTGCCAGCAGCGATAGATGGGGGCACGTTAATGAAAAACTGTTTTTT. Translated, it gives CASSDRWGHVNEKLFF.